What follows are 22 T cell receptor beta chains derived from one specimen sequenced in a study of blood T cell repertoires in COVID-19. The data were produced by immunoSEQ multiplex PCR, yet TCRdb's version contains in-frame clones alone and is incomplete. This sample has 85,000 to 120,000 clones, with more than 90% found just once. The specimen was peripheral blood. Every receptor here comes from a woman between 45 and 65 years old with COVID-19, enrolled during active disease.

This clone came up once. The chain recombines TRBV6-5 with TRBJ2-5; D possibly corresponds to TRBD1 (5 bases). Per germline, CDR1 MNHEY and CDR2 SVGAGI. The CDR3 totals 11 residues. With 10 bases removed from V and 4 bases from J, the gap between germline ends came to 10 bases. The CDR3 here is CAIRRGETQYF. The CDR3, as DNA: TGTGCCATCAGAAGGGGAGAGACCCAGTACTTC.

CDR3 bases: TGTGCCAGCAGTGAAGACTGGCTTGGAGGTAGTGAGCAGTTCTTC. Its protein product is CASSEDWLGGSEQFF. This sequence joins TRBV2 and TRBJ2-1, with a weak D call TRBD2 (5 bases). The V gene lost 1 base and the J gene lost 9 bases, with 16 bases spanning the gap. The CDR3 spans 15 residues. Germline CDR1 and CDR2: SNHLY and FYNNEI.

V gene TRBV7-2 combines with J gene TRBJ1-2, with D unresolved. Germline-derived CDR1 and CDR2 are SGHTA and FQGNSA. This CDR3 region has 12 residues. V lost 4 bases and J 4 bases, leaving 7 bases between the germline ends. CDR3 in DNA: TGTGCCAGCAGCTCGTCCGGCTATGGCTACACCTTC. Its protein is CASSSSGYGYTF.

The genes are TRBV4-1 and TRBJ2-7; D is undetermined. In germline, CDR1 is MGHRA, CDR2 YSYEKL. This CDR3 region has 14 residues. Trimming shortened V by 0 bases and J by 2 bases, and 8 bases separated the two germline ends. The CDR3 DNA reads as TGCGCCAGCAGCCAAGATAGCAGAACCTACGAGCAGTACGTC. Translation: CASSQDSRTYEQYV.

This chain links TRBV6-7 with TRBJ2-1; no clear D. TRBV6-7 is treated as an ORF (open reading frame) with a function not yet certain. The CDR3 loop spans 14 amino acids. Trimming took 0 bases from V and 8 from J, leaving 11 bases between them. The CDR3 nucleotides are TGTGCCAGCAGTTACTCGAGTTCGGCGGATGAGCAGTTCTTC. This translates into CASSYSSSADEQFF.

V and J are TRBV5-8 and TRBJ2-7, with D possibly TRBD1 on 6 matching bases. V was cut by 3 bases and J by 7 bases, with 11 bases left in between. This CDR3 has 12 residues. CDR1 SGHTS and CDR2 YDEGEE come from the germline V gene. The CDR3 region has the DNA TGTGCCAGCAGCTGTATAAGGGGGGAGCAGTACGTC. Translation gives CASSCIRGEQYV.

The V call is TRBV28, the J call TRBJ2-7; D may be TRBD2 (7 bases). Germline V gives CDR1 MDHEN, CDR2 SYDVKM. The CDR3 covers 16 residues. Trimming removed 3 bases at V and 3 bases at J, with 18 bases between. CDR3 DNA sequence: TGTGCCAGCAGTTTGGGGGGGGGCCTCAATCTCTACGAGCAGTACTTC. Translated: CASSLGGGLNLYEQYF.

The rearrangement joins TRBV9 to TRBJ1-5; D possibly corresponds to TRBD1 (6 bases). Germline loops: CDR1 SGDLS, CDR2 YYNGEE. The CDR3 loop spans 16 amino acids. The ends were cut back, 0 bases at V and 2 bases at J, with 12 bases in the middle. CDR3 DNA sequence: TGTGCCAGCAGCGTAGGGGCAGGGGCCCGCAATCAGCCCCAGCATTTT. Its translation: CASSVGAGARNQPQHF.

This chain links TRBV9 with TRBJ2-7, with 11 bases lining up with TRBD2. Germline trimming cut 4 bases from V and 2 bases from J; bases unmatched to any gene: 5. Germline V gene lookup returns CDR1 SGDLS and CDR2 YYNGEE. The CDR3 totals 15 residues. The CDR3 DNA reads as TGTGCCAGCAGCCCCGGGACTAGCGGTGCCTACGAGCAGTACGTC. It codes for CASSPGTSGAYEQYV.

The genes are TRBV19 and TRBJ1-6, with D perhaps TRBD1 (6 bases). The CDR3 contains 14 residues. The ends were cut back, 3 bases at V and 10 bases at J, with 13 bases in the middle. Per germline, CDR1 LNHDA and CDR2 SQIVND (reference sequence). CDR3 in amino acids: CASSIKGGGSPLHF. The CDR3 nucleotides read TGTGCCAGTAGTATTAAAGGCGGGGGCTCACCCCTCCACTTT. The complete variable domain, with remaining parts taken from reference TRBV19 and TRBJ1-6, reads DGGITQSPKYLFRKEGQNVTLSCEQNLNHDAMYWYRQDPGQGLRLIYYSQIVNDFQKGDIAEGYSVSREKKESFPLTVTSAQKNPTAFYLCASSIKGGGSPLHFGNGTRLTVT.

The gene calls are TRBV5-6 and TRBJ2-1; D ambiguous. Germline CDR1 and CDR2: SGHDT and YYEEEE. Trimming took off 0 bases at V and 5 bases at J, with 6 bases between the two ends. The CDR3 runs 13 residues. The CDR3 sequence is CASSLGQDNEQFF. CDR3 coding DNA: TGTGCCAGCAGCTTGGGGCAGGACAATGAGCAGTTCTTC.

V gene TRBV3-1 (or the pseudogene TRBV3-2) combines with J gene TRBJ2-1; 7 bases agree with TRBD1. This CDR3 is built from 14 residues. CDR1 is LGHDT and CDR2 is YNNKEL in the germline V gene (reference sequence). The V and J ends lost 5 bases and 6 bases, in that order; junction bases with no gene match: 7. The chain's CDR3 is CASSFWDSLNEQFF. The CDR3, as DNA: TGTGCCAGCAGCTTTTGGGACAGCCTCAATGAGCAGTTCTTC.

This clone was seen once. V usage is TRBV9 and J usage is TRBJ1-2; the D gene is possibly TRBD1 (6 bases). The V and J ends lost 0 bases and 6 bases respectively, with 12 bases between them. From germline, CDR1 is SGDLS and CDR2 YYNGEE. This CDR3 region has 14 residues. CDR3 region: CASSVDRAIDGYTF. The DNA of the CDR3 is TGTGCCAGCAGCGTAGACAGGGCCATAGATGGCTACACCTTC.

V and J are TRBV12-3 or TRBV12-4 and TRBJ2-7, with D maybe TRBD2 (5 bases). V dropped 6 bases and J dropped 6 bases, with 12 bases sitting between them. The CDR3 spans 12 residues. CDR3 sequence: CASRQRGPEQYF. In nucleotides, the CDR3 is TGTGCCAGCAGACAAAGAGGGCCCGAGCAGTACTTC.

The chain employs TRBV4-3 and TRBJ2-2, with D possibly matching TRBD2 (7 bases). With 0 bases removed from V and 3 bases from J, the gap between germline ends came to 14 bases. CDR1 and CDR2 (germline): LGHNA, YSLEER. The CDR3 sequence is 17 residues long. The CDR3: CASSQDSAGADTGELFF. CDR3 coding DNA: TGCGCCAGCAGCCAAGATAGTGCGGGGGCCGACACCGGGGAGCTGTTTTTT.

The table lists this clone with a few counts. The V call is TRBV30, the J call TRBJ1-6; tentative D call: TRBD1 (5 bases). The CDR3 consists of 13 residues. Trimming took 1 base from V and 12 from J, leaving 13 bases between them. Germline V gives CDR1 GTSNPN, CDR2 SVGIG (reference sequence). CDR3 coding DNA: TGTGCCTGGAGTGCCTTAGGGGTGGGACCCCTCCACTTT. Translated: CAWSALGVGPLHF.

V is TRBV2 and J is TRBJ2-7; D possibly corresponds to TRBD1 (5 bases). Trimming removed 1 base at V and 2 bases at J, with 9 bases between. The CDR3 loop spans 14 amino acids. CDR1 is SNHLY and CDR2 is FYNNEI in the germline V gene. In nucleotides, the CDR3 is TGTGCCAGCAGTGAAGGGGGCGGCCCCTACGAGCAGTACGTC. This gives the protein CASSEGGGPYEQYV.

The CDR3 region has the DNA TGTGCCAGCAGCCCCCGCTCACAGGGGGCGCGGGGCTACACCTTC. Residues: CASSPRSQGARGYTF. The chain joins TRBV3-1 (or the pseudogene TRBV3-2) to TRBJ1-2; 9 bases align to TRBD1. After removal of 4 bases from V and 8 bases from J, the junction contained 11 bases not matched to a gene. Germline CDR1 reads LGHDT; CDR2 reads YNNKEL (reference sequence). The CDR3 covers 15 residues.

V and J are TRBV19 and TRBJ1-1; D gene unclear. This CDR3 has 13 residues. Trimming took off 3 bases at V and 5 bases at J, with 10 bases between the two ends. The germline V gene has CDR1 LNHDA and CDR2 SQIVND (reference sequence). For the CDR3, the DNA is TGTGCCAGTAGTATTGGAGGGTTAACTGAAGCTTTCTTT. Translation: CASSIGGLTEAFF.

V gene TRBV2 combines with J gene TRBJ1-4; D might be TRBD1 (5 bases). Germline values: CDR1 SNHLY, CDR2 FYNNEI. The germline V and J ends were trimmed by 7 bases and 12 bases, with 21 bases remaining between them. There are 14 residues in the CDR3. CDR3 residues: CASTLTENPGQLFF. CDR3 bases: TGTGCCAGCACCCTAACAGAAAACCCAGGGCAACTGTTTTTT.

This chain links TRBV4-3 with TRBJ2-7; TRBD1 might be the D (6 bases). Per germline, CDR1 LGHNA and CDR2 YSLEER. The V end was cut by 5 bases, the J end by 3 bases, with 14 bases between. The CDR3 loop spans 14 amino acids. The CDR3 loop reads CASSDRPGRYEQYF. In nucleotides, the CDR3 is TGCGCCAGCAGCGACAGGCCAGGGCGCTACGAGCAGTACTTC.

The chain has TRBV6-2 or TRBV6-3 and TRBJ1-1, with no clear D. There are 14 residues in the CDR3. The germline V gene encodes CDR1 MNHEY and CDR2 SVGEGT. V was shortened by 1 base and J by 1 base, with 7 bases between the two germline ends. The CDR3 protein is CASSYYVRNTEAFF. The CDR3 bases are TGTGCCAGCAGTTACTATGTTCGGAACACTGAAGCTTTCTTT.